The rows below give T cell receptor beta chains drawn from one sample of a study of early T cells in non-severe SARS-CoV-2 infection. TCRdb itself ran the 5' RACE reads through MiXCR, one entry per CDR3 protein. The profile shows more than 60,000 distinct CDR3 sequences, less than 15% of them singletons. Sequencing was carried out using whole blood. The receptor set was obtained from an adult who was a healthcare worker with PCR-confirmed SARS-CoV-2 infection or an uninfected control (not recorded which). The CDR3 runs from the conserved cysteine through the conserved F or W. The D gene is left open where the match is weak. Not every row has a clone size; where given, it reads once, few, many or a size class.

abundance: .; v_gene: TRBV20-1; d_gene: .; CDR3aa: CSANRQSNEKLFF
abundance: .; v_gene: TRBV7-2; d_gene: TRBD1; CDR3aa: CASSLQGAGDTQYF
abundance: .; v_gene: TRBV18; d_gene: TRBD2; CDR3aa: CASSLSGISGGSYEQYF
abundance: many; v_gene: TRBV12-3/TRBV12-4; d_gene: .; CDR3aa: CASSLRGGNYGYTF
abundance: .; v_gene: TRBV15; d_gene: .; CDR3aa: CATSNMGPQPGETQYF
abundance: few; v_gene: TRBV28; d_gene: .; CDR3aa: CASSFSVYEQYF
abundance: .; v_gene: TRBV7-2; d_gene: .; CDR3aa: CASSLGSQPSYEQYF
abundance: few; v_gene: TRBV27; d_gene: .; CDR3aa: CASSHREWYEQYF
abundance: many; v_gene: TRBV6-6; d_gene: TRBD1; CDR3aa: CASSYSLTGDEQYF
abundance: .; v_gene: TRBV29-1; d_gene: TRBD2; CDR3aa: CSGGLAGEQETQYF
abundance: .; v_gene: TRBV5-1; d_gene: .; CDR3aa: CASSLLGNQPQHF
abundance: .; v_gene: TRBV6-1; d_gene: .; CDR3aa: CASSAAGREDTQYF
abundance: few; v_gene: TRBV5-6; d_gene: .; CDR3aa: CASSSTGTSNTGELFF
abundance: few; v_gene: TRBV4-1; d_gene: TRBD2; CDR3aa: CASSQIAGGDYEQYF
abundance: many; v_gene: TRBV29-1; d_gene: TRBD1; CDR3aa: CSVKRGGQGHEKLFF
abundance: many; v_gene: TRBV20-1; d_gene: TRBD2; CDR3aa: CSARREGGEQYF
abundance: .; v_gene: TRBV29-1; d_gene: TRBD2; CDR3aa: CSGATSGIKDTQYF
abundance: few; v_gene: TRBV28; d_gene: TRBD1; CDR3aa: CAHSSQPGQGFSYNSPLHF
abundance: .; v_gene: TRBV20-1; d_gene: .; CDR3aa: CSARWGDSPLHF
abundance: .; v_gene: TRBV18; d_gene: .; CDR3aa: CASSPYRESTEAFF
abundance: .; v_gene: TRBV20-1; d_gene: .; CDR3aa: CSARDPRAGSTDTQYF
abundance: few; v_gene: TRBV28; d_gene: .; CDR3aa: CASSPTQGFYEQYF
abundance: few; v_gene: TRBV3-1; d_gene: .; CDR3aa: CASSQQGGPDNEQFF
abundance: few; v_gene: TRBV18; d_gene: TRBD1; CDR3aa: CASSPQGATYNSPLHF
abundance: .; v_gene: TRBV6-6; d_gene: .; CDR3aa: CASTPRARGNQPQHF
abundance: many; v_gene: TRBV30; d_gene: .; CDR3aa: CAWKRRDTDNSPLHF
abundance: few; v_gene: TRBV6-5; d_gene: .; CDR3aa: CASSYQRINTGELFF
abundance: .; v_gene: TRBV5-4; d_gene: .; CDR3aa: CASSHHGSKETQYF
abundance: few; v_gene: TRBV29-1; d_gene: TRBD1; CDR3aa: CSVETGSNTEAFF
abundance: .; v_gene: TRBV28; d_gene: .; CDR3aa: CASSSWGGENTEAFF
abundance: .; v_gene: TRBV6-4; d_gene: .; CDR3aa: CATGEPGANVLTF
abundance: many; v_gene: TRBV5-1; d_gene: .; CDR3aa: CASSPDNPGNTIYF
abundance: few; v_gene: TRBV29-1; d_gene: .; CDR3aa: CSVGTSTGTEAFF
abundance: many; v_gene: TRBV20-1; d_gene: .; CDR3aa: CSASLAGLGTEAFF
abundance: few; v_gene: TRBV4-1; d_gene: .; CDR3aa: CASSPGTLQRTLHF
abundance: few; v_gene: TRBV7-8; d_gene: .; CDR3aa: CASSLGQVLNTEAFF